The clone carrying this T cell receptor (beta chain) was recorded a few times. No antigen is known for it. These data come from a study of molecular identifiers for immune sequencing clone quantification. Findings and caveats of the study: Clones above 20 RNA copies held over 98% of effector molecules, under 1% in naive cells.

The CDR3 runs to 15 residues. V shed 6 bases and J shed 2 bases, with 15 bases lying between them. From germline, CDR1 is MNHEY and CDR2 SMNVEV (reference sequence). Library preparation followed earlier protocols using designated TCR primers. TCRdb passed the PCR reads through MiXCR, listing each CDR3 protein once. The data contain around 470,000 distinct CDR3 sequences, over 20% of them seen just once; the ten biggest clones take up 0.7% to 0.95%. The J gene is TRBJ2-3, the V gene TRBV27; D remains ambiguous. The sequence derives from a human donor in good health. Some libraries in this study had Jurkat cell RNA spiked in. Sequenced: naive CD8+ T cells from blood, with Jurkat cell RNA spiked in. Subset in this sample: FACS-sorted CD8+CD4-CCR7+CD45RA+ naive T cells. This CDR3 reads CASRPSRASTDTQYF. Here the CDR3 DNA reads TGTGCCAGCAGACCCTCTCGGGCCTCCACAGATACGCAGTATTTT.